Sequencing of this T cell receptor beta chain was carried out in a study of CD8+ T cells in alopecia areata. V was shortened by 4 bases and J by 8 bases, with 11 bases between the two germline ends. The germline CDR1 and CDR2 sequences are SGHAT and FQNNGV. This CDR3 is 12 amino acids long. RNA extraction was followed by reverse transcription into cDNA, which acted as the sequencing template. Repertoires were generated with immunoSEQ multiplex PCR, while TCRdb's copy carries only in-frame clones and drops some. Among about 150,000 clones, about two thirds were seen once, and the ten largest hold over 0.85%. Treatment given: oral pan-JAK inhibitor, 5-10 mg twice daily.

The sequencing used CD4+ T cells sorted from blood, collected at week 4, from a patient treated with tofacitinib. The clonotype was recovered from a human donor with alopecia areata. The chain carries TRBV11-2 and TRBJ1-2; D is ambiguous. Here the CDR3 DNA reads TGTGCCAGCAGCTCAGAGGGTTCAGGCTACACCTTC. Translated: CASSSEGSGYTF.